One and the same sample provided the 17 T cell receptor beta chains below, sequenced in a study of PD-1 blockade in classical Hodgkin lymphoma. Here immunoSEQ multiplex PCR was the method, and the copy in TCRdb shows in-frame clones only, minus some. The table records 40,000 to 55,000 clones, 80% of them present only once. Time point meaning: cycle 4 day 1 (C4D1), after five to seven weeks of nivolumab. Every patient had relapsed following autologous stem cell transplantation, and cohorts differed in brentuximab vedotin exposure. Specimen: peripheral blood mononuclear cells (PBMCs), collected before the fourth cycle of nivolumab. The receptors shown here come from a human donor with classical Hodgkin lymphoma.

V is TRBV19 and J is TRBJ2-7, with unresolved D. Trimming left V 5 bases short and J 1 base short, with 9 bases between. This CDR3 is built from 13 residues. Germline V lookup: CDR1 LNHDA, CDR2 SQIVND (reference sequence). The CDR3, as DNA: TGTGCCAGTAGTTCGAGACCTTCCTACGAGCAGTACTTC. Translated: CASSSRPSYEQYF. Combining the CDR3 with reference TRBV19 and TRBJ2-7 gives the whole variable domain DGGITQSPKYLFRKEGQNVTLSCEQNLNHDAMYWYRQDPGQGLRLIYYSQIVNDFQKGDIAEGYSVSREKKESFPLTVTSAQKNPTAFYLCASSSRPSYEQYFGPGTRLTVT.

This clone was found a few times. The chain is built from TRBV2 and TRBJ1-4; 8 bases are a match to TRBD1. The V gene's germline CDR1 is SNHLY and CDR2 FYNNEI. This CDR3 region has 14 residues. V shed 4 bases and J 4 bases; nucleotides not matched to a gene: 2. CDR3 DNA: TGTGCCAGCAGTGGGGACAGGTTTAATGAAAAACTGTTTTTT. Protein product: CASSGDRFNEKLFF.

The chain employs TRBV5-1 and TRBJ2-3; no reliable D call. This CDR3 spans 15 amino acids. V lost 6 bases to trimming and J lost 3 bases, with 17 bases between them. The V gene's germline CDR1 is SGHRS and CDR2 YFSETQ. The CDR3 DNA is TGCGCCAGCACACCGTTGGGGTACGGTACAGATACGCAGTATTTT. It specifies CASTPLGYGTDTQYF.

CDR3 coding DNA: TGTGCCAGCAGTCAAGGGACAGGGAGAAACGGGGAGCTGTTTTTT. This translates into CASSQGTGRNGELFF. The chain carries TRBV9 and TRBJ2-2; 9 bases line up with TRBD1. The CDR3 contains 15 residues. Germline lookup yields CDR1 SGDLS and CDR2 YYNGEE. V was pared by 5 bases and J by 7 bases, with 9 bases of the junction left unmatched.

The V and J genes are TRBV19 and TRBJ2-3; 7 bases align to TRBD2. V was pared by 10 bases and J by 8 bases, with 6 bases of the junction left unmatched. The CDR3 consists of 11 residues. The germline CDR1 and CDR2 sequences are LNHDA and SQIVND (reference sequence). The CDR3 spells CATRLASTQYF. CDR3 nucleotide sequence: TGTGCCACCCGACTAGCATCTACGCAGTATTTT.

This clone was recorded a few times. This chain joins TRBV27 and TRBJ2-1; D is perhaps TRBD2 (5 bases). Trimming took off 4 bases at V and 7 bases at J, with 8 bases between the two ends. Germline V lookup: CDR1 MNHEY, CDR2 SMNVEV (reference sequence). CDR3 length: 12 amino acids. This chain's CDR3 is CASSSPGNEQFF. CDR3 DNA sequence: TGTGCCAGCAGTTCCCCGGGGAATGAGCAGTTCTTC.

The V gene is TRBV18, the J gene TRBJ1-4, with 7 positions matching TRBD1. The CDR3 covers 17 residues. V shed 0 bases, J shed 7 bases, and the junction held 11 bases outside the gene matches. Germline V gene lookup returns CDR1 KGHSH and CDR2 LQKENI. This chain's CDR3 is CASSPPKSTGHSEKLFF. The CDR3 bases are TGTGCCAGCTCACCACCAAAATCGACAGGGCATAGTGAAAAACTGTTTTTT.

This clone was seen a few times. In DNA form, the CDR3 reads TGTGCCAGCAGTCTCGGGAGAAGCACAGATACGCAGTATTTT. It translates to CASSLGRSTDTQYF. This chain joins TRBV7-3 and TRBJ2-3, with D perhaps TRBD2 (6 bases). Trimming left V 6 bases short and J 0 bases short, with 10 bases between. Germline V gene lookup returns CDR1 SGHTA and CDR2 FQGTGA. The CDR3 consists of 14 residues.

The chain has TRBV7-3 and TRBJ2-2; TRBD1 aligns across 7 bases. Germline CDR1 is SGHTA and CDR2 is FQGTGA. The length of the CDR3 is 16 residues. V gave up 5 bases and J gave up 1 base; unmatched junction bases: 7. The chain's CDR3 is CASSIPRDRNTGELFF. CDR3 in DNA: TGTGCCAGCAGCATACCCCGGGACAGGAACACCGGGGAGCTGTTTTTT.

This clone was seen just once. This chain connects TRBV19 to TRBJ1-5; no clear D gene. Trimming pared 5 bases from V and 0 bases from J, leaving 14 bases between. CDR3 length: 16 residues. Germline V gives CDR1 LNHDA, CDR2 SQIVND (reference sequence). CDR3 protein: CASSVAQVYSNQPQHF. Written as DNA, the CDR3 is TGTGCCAGTAGTGTCGCACAAGTATATAGCAATCAGCCCCAGCATTTT.

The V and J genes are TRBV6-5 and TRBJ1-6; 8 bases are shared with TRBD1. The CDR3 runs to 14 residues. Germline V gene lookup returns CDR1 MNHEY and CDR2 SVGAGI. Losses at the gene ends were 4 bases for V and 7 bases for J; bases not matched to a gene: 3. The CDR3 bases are TGTGCCAGCAGTTCGCAGGGGGCGAATTCACCCCTCCACTTT. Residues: CASSSQGANSPLHF.

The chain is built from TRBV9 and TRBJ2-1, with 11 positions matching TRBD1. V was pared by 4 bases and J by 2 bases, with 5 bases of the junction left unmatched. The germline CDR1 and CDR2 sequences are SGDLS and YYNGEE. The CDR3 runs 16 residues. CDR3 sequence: CASSQPGQGAYNEQFF. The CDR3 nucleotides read TGTGCCAGCAGCCAACCGGGACAGGGGGCCTACAATGAGCAGTTCTTC.

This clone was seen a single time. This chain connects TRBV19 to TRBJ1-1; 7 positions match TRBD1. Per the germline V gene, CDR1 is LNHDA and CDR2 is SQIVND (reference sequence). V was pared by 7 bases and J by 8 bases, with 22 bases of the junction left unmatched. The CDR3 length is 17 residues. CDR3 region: CASTEPSIFGDRDEAFF. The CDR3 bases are TGTGCCAGTACCGAGCCGTCAATTTTCGGGGACAGAGACGAAGCTTTCTTT. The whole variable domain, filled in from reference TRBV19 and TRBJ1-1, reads DGGITQSPKYLFRKEGQNVTLSCEQNLNHDAMYWYRQDPGQGLRLIYYSQIVNDFQKGDIAEGYSVSREKKESFPLTVTSAQKNPTAFYLCASTEPSIFGDRDEAFFGQGTRLTVV.

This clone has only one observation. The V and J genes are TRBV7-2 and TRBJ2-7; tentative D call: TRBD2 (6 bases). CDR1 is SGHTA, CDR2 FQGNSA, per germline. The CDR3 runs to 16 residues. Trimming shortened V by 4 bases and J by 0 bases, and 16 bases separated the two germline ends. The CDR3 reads CASSYDEEGGSYEQYF. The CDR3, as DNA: TGTGCCAGCAGCTATGACGAGGAGGGAGGCTCCTACGAGCAGTACTTC.

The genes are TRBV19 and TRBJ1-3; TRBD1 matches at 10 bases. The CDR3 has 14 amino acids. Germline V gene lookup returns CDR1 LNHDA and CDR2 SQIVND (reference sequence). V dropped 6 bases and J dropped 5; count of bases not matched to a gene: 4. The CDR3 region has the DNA TGTGCCAGTAGAGGGGACAGGGGAAGAAACACCATATATTTT. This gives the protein CASRGDRGRNTIYF.

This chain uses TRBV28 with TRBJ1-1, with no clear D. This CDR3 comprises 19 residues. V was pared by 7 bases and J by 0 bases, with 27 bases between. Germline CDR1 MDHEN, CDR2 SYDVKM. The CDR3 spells CASTSYSREIPGLNTEAFF. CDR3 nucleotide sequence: TGTGCCAGCACCTCGTATTCTAGGGAGATCCCTGGGTTGAACACTGAAGCTTTCTTT.

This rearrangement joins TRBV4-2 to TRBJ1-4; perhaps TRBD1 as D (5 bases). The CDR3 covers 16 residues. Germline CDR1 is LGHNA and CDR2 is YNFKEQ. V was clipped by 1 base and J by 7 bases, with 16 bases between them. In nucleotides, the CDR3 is TGTGCCAGCAGCCAAGGGTCCCCAGAGGGACGTGAAAAACTGTTTTTT. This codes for CASSQGSPEGREKLFF.